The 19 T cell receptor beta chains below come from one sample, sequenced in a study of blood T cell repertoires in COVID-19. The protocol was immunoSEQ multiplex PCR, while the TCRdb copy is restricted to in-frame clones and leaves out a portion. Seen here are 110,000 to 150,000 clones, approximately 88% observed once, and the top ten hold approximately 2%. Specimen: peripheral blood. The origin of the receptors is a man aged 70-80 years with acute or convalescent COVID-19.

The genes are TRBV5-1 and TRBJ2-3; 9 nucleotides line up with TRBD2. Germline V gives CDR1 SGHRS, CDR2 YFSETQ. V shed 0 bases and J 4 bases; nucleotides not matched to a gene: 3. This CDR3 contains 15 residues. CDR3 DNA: TGCGCCAGCAGCTTGGTTAGCGGGAGAGCAGATACGCAGTATTTT. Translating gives CASSLVSGRADTQYF. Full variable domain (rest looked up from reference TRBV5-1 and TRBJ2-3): KAGVTQTPRYLIKTRGQQVTLSCSPISGHRSVSWYQQTPGQGLQFLFEYFSETQRNKGNFPGRFSGRQFSNSRSEMNVSTLELGDSALYLCASSLVSGRADTQYFGPGTRLTVL.

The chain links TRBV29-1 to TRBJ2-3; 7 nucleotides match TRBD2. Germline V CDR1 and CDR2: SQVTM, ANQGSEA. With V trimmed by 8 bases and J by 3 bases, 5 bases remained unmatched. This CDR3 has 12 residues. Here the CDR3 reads CSTREGTDTQYF. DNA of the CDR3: TGCAGCACTAGGGAGGGGACAGATACGCAGTATTTT.

This CDR3 is CATSEGAKETQYF. The DNA of the CDR3 is TGTGCCACCAGCGAGGGGGCTAAAGAGACCCAGTACTTC. This sequence joins TRBV24-1 and TRBJ2-5; 7 bases line up with TRBD1. The CDR3 contains 13 residues. J gave up 3 bases and V 7 bases, and 4 bases lay outside the gene matches. CDR1 KGHDR and CDR2 SFDVKD come from the germline V gene.

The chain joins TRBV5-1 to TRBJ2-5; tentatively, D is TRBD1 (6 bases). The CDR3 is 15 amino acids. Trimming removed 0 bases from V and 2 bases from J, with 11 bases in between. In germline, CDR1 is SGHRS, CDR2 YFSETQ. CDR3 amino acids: CASSLVLQGQETQYF. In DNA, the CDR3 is TGCGCCAGCAGCTTGGTCTTACAGGGTCAAGAGACCCAGTACTTC. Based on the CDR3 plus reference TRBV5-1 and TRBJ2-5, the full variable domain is KAGVTQTPRYLIKTRGQQVTLSCSPISGHRSVSWYQQTPGQGLQFLFEYFSETQRNKGNFPGRFSGRQFSNSRSEMNVSTLELGDSALYLCASSLVLQGQETQYFGPGTRLLVL.

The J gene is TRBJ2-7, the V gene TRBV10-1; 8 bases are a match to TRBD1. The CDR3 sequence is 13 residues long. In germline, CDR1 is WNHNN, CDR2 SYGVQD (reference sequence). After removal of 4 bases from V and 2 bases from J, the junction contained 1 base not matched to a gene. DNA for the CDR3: TGCGCCAGCAGTGCAGGGGGCACCTACGAGCAGTACTTC. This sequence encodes CASSAGGTYEQYF.

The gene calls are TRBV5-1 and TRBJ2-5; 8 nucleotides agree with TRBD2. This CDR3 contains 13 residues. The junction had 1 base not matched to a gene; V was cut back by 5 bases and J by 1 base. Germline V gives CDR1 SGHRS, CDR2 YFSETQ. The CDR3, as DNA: TGCGCCAGCAGGCGGGGGGTCCAAGAGACCCAGTACTTC. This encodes CASRRGVQETQYF.

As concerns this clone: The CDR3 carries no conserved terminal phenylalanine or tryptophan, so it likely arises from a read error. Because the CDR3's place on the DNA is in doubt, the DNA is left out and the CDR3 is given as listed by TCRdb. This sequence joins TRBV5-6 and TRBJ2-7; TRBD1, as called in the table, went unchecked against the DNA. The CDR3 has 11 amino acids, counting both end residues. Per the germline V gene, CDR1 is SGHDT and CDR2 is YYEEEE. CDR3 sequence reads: CASSFRDSVLY.

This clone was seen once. CDR3 in DNA: TGTGCCATCAGTGACAGTTCAGTTCTTACCTACGAGCAGTACTTC. Encoded protein: CAISDSSVLTYEQYF. The rearrangement joins TRBV10-3 to TRBJ2-7, with D uncertain. Germline V lookup: CDR1 ENHRY, CDR2 SYGVKD. V lost 3 bases and J 2 bases, leaving 14 bases between the germline ends. CDR3 length: 15 residues.

For the CDR3, the DNA is TGTGCCAGCTCACCAAATCAGGGCAGCGCTGAAGCTTTCTTT. This sequence encodes CASSPNQGSAEAFF. V usage is TRBV18 and J usage is TRBJ1-1, with D maybe TRBD1 (5 bases). Germline CDR1 is KGHSH and CDR2 is LQKENI. The CDR3 is made up of 14 amino acids. V was trimmed by 2 bases and J by 6 bases, leaving 13 bases between them.

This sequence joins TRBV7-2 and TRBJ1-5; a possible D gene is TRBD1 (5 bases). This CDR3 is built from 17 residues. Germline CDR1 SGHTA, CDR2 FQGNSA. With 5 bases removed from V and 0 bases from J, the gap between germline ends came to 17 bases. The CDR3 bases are TGTGCCAGCAGCGATCCGGCGGGGGTTTATAGCAATCAGCCCCAGCATTTT. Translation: CASSDPAGVYSNQPQHF.

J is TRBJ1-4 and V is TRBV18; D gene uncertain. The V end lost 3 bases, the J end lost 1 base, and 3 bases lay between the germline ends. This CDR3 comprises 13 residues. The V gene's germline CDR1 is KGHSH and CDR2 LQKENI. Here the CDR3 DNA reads TGTGCCAGCTCACCCCAAACTAATGAAAAACTGTTTTTT. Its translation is CASSPQTNEKLFF.

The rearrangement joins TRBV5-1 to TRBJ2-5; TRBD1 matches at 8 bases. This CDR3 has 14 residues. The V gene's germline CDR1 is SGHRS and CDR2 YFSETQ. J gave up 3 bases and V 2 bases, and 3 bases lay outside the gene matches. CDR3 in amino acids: CASSLLQGEETQYF. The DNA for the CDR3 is TGCGCCAGCAGCTTATTACAGGGGGAAGAGACCCAGTACTTC. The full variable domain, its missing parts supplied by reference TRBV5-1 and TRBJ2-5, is KAGVTQTPRYLIKTRGQQVTLSCSPISGHRSVSWYQQTPGQGLQFLFEYFSETQRNKGNFPGRFSGRQFSNSRSEMNVSTLELGDSALYLCASSLLQGEETQYFGPGTRLLVL.

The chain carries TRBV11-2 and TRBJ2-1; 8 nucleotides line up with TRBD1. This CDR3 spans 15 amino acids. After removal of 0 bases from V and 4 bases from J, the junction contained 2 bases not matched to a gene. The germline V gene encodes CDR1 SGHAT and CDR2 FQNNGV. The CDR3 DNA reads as TGTGCCAGCAGCTTAGACAGGGGGCGATACAATGAGCAGTTCTTC. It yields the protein CASSLDRGRYNEQFF.

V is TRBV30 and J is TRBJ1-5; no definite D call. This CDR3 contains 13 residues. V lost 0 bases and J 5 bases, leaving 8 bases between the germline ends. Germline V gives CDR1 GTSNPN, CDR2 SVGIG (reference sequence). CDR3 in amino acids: CAWSVREDQPQHF. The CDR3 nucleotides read TGTGCCTGGAGTGTACGAGAAGATCAGCCCCAGCATTTT.

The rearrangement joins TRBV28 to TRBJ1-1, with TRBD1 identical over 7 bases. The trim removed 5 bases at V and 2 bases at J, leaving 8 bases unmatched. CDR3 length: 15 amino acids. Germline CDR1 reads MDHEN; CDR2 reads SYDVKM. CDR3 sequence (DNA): TGTGCCAGCAGTCAAGGGACAGAGATTAACACTGAAGCTTTCTTT. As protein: CASSQGTEINTEAFF.

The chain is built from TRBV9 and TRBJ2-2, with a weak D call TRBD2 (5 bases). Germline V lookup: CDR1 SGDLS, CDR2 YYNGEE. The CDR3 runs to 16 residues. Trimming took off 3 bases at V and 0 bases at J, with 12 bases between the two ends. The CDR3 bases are TGTGCCAGCAGCGCCTTGGCGGGCCCGAACACCGGGGAGCTGTTTTTT. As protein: CASSALAGPNTGELFF.

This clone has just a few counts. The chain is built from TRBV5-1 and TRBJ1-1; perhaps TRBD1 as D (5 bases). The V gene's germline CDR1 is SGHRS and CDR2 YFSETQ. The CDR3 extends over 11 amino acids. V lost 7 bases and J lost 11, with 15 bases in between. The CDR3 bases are TGCGCCAGCGGGGGAGGAGGTTCTGCTTTCTTT. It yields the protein CASGGGGSAFF.

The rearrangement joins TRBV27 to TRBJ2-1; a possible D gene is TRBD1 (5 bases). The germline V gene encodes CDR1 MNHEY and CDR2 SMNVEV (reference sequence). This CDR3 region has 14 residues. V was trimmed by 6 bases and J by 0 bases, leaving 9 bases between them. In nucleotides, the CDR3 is TGTGCCAGCAGCACAGGACACTCCTACAATGAGCAGTTCTTC. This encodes CASSTGHSYNEQFF.

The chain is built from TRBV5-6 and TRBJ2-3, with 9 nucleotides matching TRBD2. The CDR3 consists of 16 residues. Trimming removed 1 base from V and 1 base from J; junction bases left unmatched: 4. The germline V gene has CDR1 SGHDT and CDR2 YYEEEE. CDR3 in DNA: TGTGCCAGCAGCTTGAAGGTAGCGGGGGGCACAGATACGCAGTATTTT. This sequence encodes CASSLKVAGGTDTQYF.